These T cell receptor beta chains were read from a single sample in a study of CD8 T cells in Susac syndrome. One entry per CDR3 protein, called by TCRdb with MiXCR from the immunoSEQ multiplex PCR reads. The sample has 50,000 or so distinct CDR3 sequences, 93% seen once; the top ten hold 0.4% to 0.55%. The sample taken for sequencing was CD8+ T cells from PBMCs. All receptors come from a human donor with multiple sclerosis. The CDR3 runs from the conserved cysteine through the conserved F or W. A D gene is named only where the DNA matches it firmly. Some rows mark clone size as missing; the rest say once, few, many or name a class of expanded clone.

D gene,V gene,clone size,J gene,CDR3 protein,CDR3 DNA
NA,TRBV7-9,once,TRBJ1-2,CASSLGRGLPYGYTF,TGTGCCAGCAGCTTGGGTCGGGGGCTCCCTTATGGCTACACCTTC
TRBD1,TRBV5-8,NA,TRBJ2-7,CASSLGQGIYEQYF,TGTGCCAGCAGCCTGGGACAGGGAATCTACGAGCAGTACTTC
NA,TRBV6-2/TRBV6-3,NA,TRBJ1-2,CASSFGHYGYTF,TGTGCCAGCAGTTTTGGACACTATGGCTACACCTTC
NA,TRBV5-1,NA,TRBJ2-5,CASSFRGVTQYF,TGCGCCAGCAGCTTTAGGGGAGTGACCCAGTACTTC
TRBD1,TRBV19,NA,TRBJ1-5,CASSAYNRDRDQPQHF,TGTGCCAGTAGTGCCTACAACCGGGACAGGGATCAGCCCCAGCATTTT
NA,TRBV6-2/TRBV6-3,NA,TRBJ2-1,CASSSGTLAYNEQFF,TGTGCCAGCAGCTCCGGGACCCTCGCCTACAATGAGCAGTTCTTC
NA,TRBV19,NA,TRBJ2-5,CASSIDRKETQYF,TGTGCCAGTAGTATTGACAGGAAGGAGACCCAGTACTTC
NA,TRBV12-3/TRBV12-4,NA,TRBJ2-1,CASSAGTLSYNEQFF,TGTGCCAGCAGTGCCGGGACTCTTTCCTACAATGAGCAGTTCTTC
NA,TRBV6-1,NA,TRBJ1-1,CASSEIPQGNTEAFF,TGTGCCAGCAGTGAGATACCCCAGGGGAACACTGAAGCTTTCTTT
TRBD1,TRBV28,NA,TRBJ2-3,CASMPGTASTDTQYF,TGTGCCAGCATGCCCGGGACAGCAAGCACAGATACGCAGTATTTT
TRBD1,TRBV6-2/TRBV6-3,NA,TRBJ1-6,CASSYSTGVKDSPLHF,TGTGCCAGCAGTTACTCGACAGGGGTAAAGGATTCACCCCTCCACTTT
NA,TRBV6-5,NA,TRBJ1-5,CASSLGGGYQPQHF,TGTGCCAGCAGTCTCGGGGGGGGGTATCAGCCCCAGCATTTT
NA,TRBV4-3,NA,TRBJ2-1,CASSQGVGPEQFF,TGCGCCAGCAGCCAAGGAGTGGGGCCTGAGCAGTTCTTC
NA,TRBV12-3/TRBV12-4,NA,TRBJ2-5,CASSSRTEETQYF,TGTGCCAGCAGTTCCCGGACAGAAGAGACCCAGTACTTC
TRBD1,TRBV5-6,NA,TRBJ2-7,CASSLEGTGRYEQYF,TGTGCCAGCAGTTTAGAGGGGACAGGGAGATACGAGCAGTACTTC
TRBD1,TRBV29-1,NA,TRBJ1-1,CSDNRGSEAFF,TGCAGCGACAACAGGGGGAGTGAAGCTTTCTTT
NA,TRBV19,NA,TRBJ1-5,CASSMDSGWGNQPQHF,TGTGCCAGTAGTATGGATTCAGGGTGGGGCAATCAGCCCCAGCATTTT
NA,TRBV4-1,NA,TRBJ1-5,CASSQTTTRNQPQHF,TGCGCCAGCAGCCAAACAACTACCCGGAATCAGCCCCAGCATTTT
NA,TRBV19,NA,TRBJ1-2,CASSGALEGYGYTF,TGTGCCAGTAGTGGAGCCTTGGAGGGCTATGGCTACACCTTC
NA,TRBV2,few,TRBJ2-5,CASFLGTQETQYF,TGTGCCAGCTTCCTAGGGACCCAAGAGACCCAGTACTTC
NA,TRBV5-4,NA,TRBJ2-2,CASSQGHGVQEGELFF,TGTGCCAGCAGCCAAGGGCACGGGGTCCAAGAAGGGGAGCTGTTTTTT
TRBD1,TRBV5-1,NA,TRBJ2-7,CASSVGQELREQYF,TGCGCCAGCAGCGTGGGACAGGAATTGCGCGAGCAGTACTTC